This T cell receptor beta chain originates from a study of PD-1 blockade in classical Hodgkin lymphoma (dated by TCRdb to 2020 to 2021). In the study overall: Nivolumab dosing was 3 mg/kg intravenously every 2 weeks, continuing until either disease progression or unacceptable toxicity. The study used CyTOF and TCR beta sequencing to define a peripheral blood immune signature of response to PD-1 blockade in classical Hodgkin lymphoma. The study at large found these results: The study was restricted to a single clinical trial cohort, and the causes of repertoire differences, possibly disease activity or prior therapy, were left undefined. Lower diversity was observed in patients in whom nivolumab was started less than 1 year after ASCT, and these patients were excluded from later analyses so that confounding by immune reconstitution would be avoided. CD4+ but not CD8+ TCR diversity rose significantly by C4D1 (p=0.0027 vs p=0.16), most apparent in complete responders (p=0.02). Trial patients with a complete response had baseline diversity similar to that of newly diagnosed patients, while partial responders and progressors had significantly lower diversity. Baseline TCR diversity was reported to be lower in newly diagnosed patients than in healthy donors, and even lower in relapsed/refractory patients.

Compared with germline, V lacks 6 bases and J lacks 4 bases; bases without a gene match: 4. The germline V gene (reference sequence) sets CDR1 to LNHDA and CDR2 to SQIVND. The CDR3 contains 14 residues, cysteine and phenylalanine counted. The CDR3 DNA has 42 bases and is translated from base 1. Genomic DNA was extracted with the Qiagen DNeasy kit from unsorted PBMCs and from negatively selected CD4+ and CD8+ fractions. Using primers that anneal to V and J segments, immunoSEQ multiplex PCR amplified the TCR beta CDR3 regions. Amplification bias was minimized using a synthetic immune receptor repertoire, and residual bias was removed computationally after sequencing. The authors' pipeline ran thus. Repertoire diversity was quantified as the Shannon entropy index using custom Python scripts. The unsorted, CD4+ and CD8+ repertoires were each analyzed separately, with the exception of combined analyses, where CD4+ and CD8+ sequences were merged in silico. Clonal expansion was defined as at least a 2-fold frequency increase after treatment relative to C1D1, with a pseudocount of 0.5 for undetected baseline clones. Singleton clones were defined as clones with 0 or 1 copy at C1D1, and non-singleton clones were defined as clones with 2 or more copies. By matching protein sequences in sorted samples from the same patient, clones expanded in unsorted samples were annotated as CD4+, CD8+ or unknown. Wilcoxon tests on paired samples were used to test diversity changes from C1D1 to C4D1. The clones in this table, taken by TCRdb from immuneACCESS, are in-frame only. Not every clone is retained; where verified, under half of the shortfall comes from an unresolved V gene, and the cause of the rest is unknown. That table supplies the V and J calls and clone size; D and trimming were determined from the DNA. The sample table contains 21,000 or so clones; only one count was recorded for around 80% of them. Approximately 37% of the sample belongs to the ten largest clones.

This specimen's time point label, per the study, means: cycle 2 day 1 (C2D1) of nivolumab. Every trial patient had relapsed after autologous stem cell transplantation, and cohorts A, B and C differed in prior brentuximab vedotin exposure. The trial cohort included 55 to 65 patients with relapsed/refractory classical Hodgkin lymphoma, and each patient had a best overall response of complete response, partial response or progressive disease. Trial patients were treated with single-agent nivolumab in the multi-cohort phase II CheckMate 205 trial. Best overall response was determined by an independent review committee according to the 2007 International Working Group response criteria. Trial PBMCs were collected just before the start of nivolumab (C1D1) and during therapy at cycle 2 day 1 and cycle 4 day 1. After peripheral blood was drawn into 8 mL Vacutainer Cell Preparation Tubes, PBMCs were isolated by centrifugation and then cryopreserved.

This clone showed up many times. Its recognized antigen is unknown. No much larger clonotype is one base removed from it; base qualities were not supplied. The source of this sequence is a human donor with classical Hodgkin lymphoma. The sequencing here drew on peripheral blood mononuclear cells (PBMCs), taken before the second cycle of nivolumab. The chain uses TRBV19 and TRBJ2-7, with 12 middle bases fitting TRBD2. The CDR3 is CASSPGTSGYEQYF. The sequence in DNA is TGTGCCAGTAGCCCCGGGACTAGCGGGTACGAGCAGTACTTC.